This T cell receptor (beta chain) was documented in a study of immune reconstitution after stem cell transplant in scleroderma. Trimming left V 0 bases short and J 7 bases short, with 11 bases between. This CDR3 is 13 amino acids long. The germline CDR1 and CDR2 sequences are SGHRS and YFSETQ. Using its own MiXCR run on the RT-PCR reads, TCRdb lists one record per CDR3 protein. Found here are some 1,500 distinct CDR3 sequences, roughly 7% of them singletons; the top ten hold roughly 20%. By sample share, this clonotype is medium-sized (0.01 to 0.1%). This chain joins TRBV5-1 and TRBJ2-7; D call uncertain. This sequence was found in a male donor with systemic sclerosis. The sample was gathered before or after autologous hematopoietic stem cell transplantation (not recorded which). CDR3 loop: CASSLAVFTEQYF. As DNA, the CDR3 is TGCGCCAGCAGCTTGGCCGTATTTACTGAGCAGTACTTC.